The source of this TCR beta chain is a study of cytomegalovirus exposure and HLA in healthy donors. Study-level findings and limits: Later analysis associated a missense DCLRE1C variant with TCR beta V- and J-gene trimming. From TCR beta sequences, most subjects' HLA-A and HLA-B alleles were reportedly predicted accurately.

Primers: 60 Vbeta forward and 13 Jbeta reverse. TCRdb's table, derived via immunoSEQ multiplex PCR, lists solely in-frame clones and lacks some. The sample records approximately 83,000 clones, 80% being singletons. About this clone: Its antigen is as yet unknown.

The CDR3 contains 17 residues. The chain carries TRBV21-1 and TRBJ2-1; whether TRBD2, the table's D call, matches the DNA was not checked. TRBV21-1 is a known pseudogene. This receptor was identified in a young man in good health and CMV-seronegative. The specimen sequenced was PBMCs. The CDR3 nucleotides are TGTGCCAGCAGCCCTCAGGGCGGACTACGCTCCTACAATGAGCAGTTCTTC. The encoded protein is CASSPQGGLRSYNEQFF.